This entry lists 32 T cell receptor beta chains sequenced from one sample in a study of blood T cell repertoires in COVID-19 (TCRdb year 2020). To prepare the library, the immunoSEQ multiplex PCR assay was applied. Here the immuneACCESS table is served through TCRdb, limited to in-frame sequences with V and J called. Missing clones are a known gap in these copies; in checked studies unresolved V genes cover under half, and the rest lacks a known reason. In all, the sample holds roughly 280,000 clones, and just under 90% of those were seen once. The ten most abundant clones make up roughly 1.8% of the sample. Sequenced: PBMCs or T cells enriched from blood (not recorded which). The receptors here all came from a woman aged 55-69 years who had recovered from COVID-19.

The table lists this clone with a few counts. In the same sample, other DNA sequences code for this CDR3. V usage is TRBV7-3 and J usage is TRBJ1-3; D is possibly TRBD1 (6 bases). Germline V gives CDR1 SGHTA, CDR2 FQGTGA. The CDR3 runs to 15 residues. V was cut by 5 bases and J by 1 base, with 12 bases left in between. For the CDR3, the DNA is TGTGCCAGCAGCCCACAGGGCAGGTCTGGAAACACCATATATTTT. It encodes CASSPQGRSGNTIYF.

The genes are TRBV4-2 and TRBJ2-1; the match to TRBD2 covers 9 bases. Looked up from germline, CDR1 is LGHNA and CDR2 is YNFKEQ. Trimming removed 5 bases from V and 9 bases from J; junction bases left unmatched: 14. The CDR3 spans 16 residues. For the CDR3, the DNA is TGTGCCAGCAGCTCGCGTAGCGGGAGCCTCGGTGGTGAGCAGTTCTTC. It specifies CASSSRSGSLGGEQFF.

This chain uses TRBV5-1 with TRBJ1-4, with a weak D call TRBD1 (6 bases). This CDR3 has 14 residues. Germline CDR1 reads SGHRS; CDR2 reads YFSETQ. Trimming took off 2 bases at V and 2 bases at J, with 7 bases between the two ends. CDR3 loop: CASSFQGTNEKLFF. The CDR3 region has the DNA TGCGCCAGCAGCTTTCAGGGGACTAATGAAAAACTGTTTTTT.

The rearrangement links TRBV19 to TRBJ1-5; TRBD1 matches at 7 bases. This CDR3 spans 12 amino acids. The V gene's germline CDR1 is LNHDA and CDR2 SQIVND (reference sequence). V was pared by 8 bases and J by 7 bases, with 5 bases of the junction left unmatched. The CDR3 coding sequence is TGTGCCAGTCAGGGGGGAGAACAGCCCCAGCATTTT. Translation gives CASQGGEQPQHF.

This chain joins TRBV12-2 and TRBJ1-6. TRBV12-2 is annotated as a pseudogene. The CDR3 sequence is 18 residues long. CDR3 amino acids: CASRLPPAGTSSFWHLHF. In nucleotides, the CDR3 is TGTGCAAGTCGCTTACCCCCGGCGGGCACCTCGAGTTTTTGGCACCTCCACTTT.

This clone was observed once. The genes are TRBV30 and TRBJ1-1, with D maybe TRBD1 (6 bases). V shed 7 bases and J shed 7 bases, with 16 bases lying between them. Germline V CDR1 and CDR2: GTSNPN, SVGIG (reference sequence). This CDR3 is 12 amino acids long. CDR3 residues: CASSRGTYEAFF. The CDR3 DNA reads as TGTGCCTCTTCCAGGGGAACTTATGAAGCTTTCTTT.

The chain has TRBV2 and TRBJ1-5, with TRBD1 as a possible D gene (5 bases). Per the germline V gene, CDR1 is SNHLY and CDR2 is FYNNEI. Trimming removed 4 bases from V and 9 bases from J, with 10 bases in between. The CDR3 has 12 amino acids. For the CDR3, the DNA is TGTGCCAGCAGTGCGGGGGAATTGCCCCAGCATTTT. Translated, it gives CASSAGELPQHF.

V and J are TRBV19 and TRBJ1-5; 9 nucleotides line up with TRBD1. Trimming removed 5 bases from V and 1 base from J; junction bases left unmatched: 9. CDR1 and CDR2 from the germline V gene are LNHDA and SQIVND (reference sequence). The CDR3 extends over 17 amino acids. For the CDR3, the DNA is TGTGCCAGTAGTTCCCCGGACAGGGGTAGGAGCAATCAGCCCCAGCATTTT. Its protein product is CASSSPDRGRSNQPQHF.

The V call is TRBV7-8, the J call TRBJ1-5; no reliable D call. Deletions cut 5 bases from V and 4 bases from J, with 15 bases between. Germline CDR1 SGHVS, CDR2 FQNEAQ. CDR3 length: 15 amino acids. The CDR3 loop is CASSQAGYPNQPQHF. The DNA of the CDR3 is TGTGCCAGCAGCCAGGCGGGGTACCCTAATCAGCCCCAGCATTTT.

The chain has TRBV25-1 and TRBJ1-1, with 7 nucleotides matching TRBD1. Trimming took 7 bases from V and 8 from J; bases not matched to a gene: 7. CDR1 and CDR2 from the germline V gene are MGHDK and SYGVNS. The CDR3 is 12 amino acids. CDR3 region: CASTTGRIEAFF. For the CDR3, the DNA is TGTGCCAGCACGACAGGGCGTATAGAAGCTTTCTTT. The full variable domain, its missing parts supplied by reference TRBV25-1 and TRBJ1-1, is EADIYQTPRYLVIGTGKKITLECSQTMGHDKMYWYQQDPGMELHLIHYSYGVNSTEKGDLSSESTVSRIRTEHFPLTLESARPSHTSQYLCASTTGRIEAFFGQGTRLTVV.

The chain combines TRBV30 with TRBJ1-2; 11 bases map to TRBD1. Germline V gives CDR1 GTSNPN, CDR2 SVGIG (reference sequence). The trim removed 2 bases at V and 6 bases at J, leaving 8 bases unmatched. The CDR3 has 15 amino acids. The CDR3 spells CAWSPGQGATDGYTF. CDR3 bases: TGTGCCTGGAGTCCCGGACAGGGGGCAACGGATGGCTACACCTTC.

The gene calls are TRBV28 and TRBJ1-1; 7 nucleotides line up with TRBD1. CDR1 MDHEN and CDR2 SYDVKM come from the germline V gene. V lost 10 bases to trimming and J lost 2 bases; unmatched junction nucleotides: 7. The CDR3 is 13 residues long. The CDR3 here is CATKGQFNTEAFF. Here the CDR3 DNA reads TGTGCCACTAAGGGACAGTTCAACACTGAAGCTTTCTTT.

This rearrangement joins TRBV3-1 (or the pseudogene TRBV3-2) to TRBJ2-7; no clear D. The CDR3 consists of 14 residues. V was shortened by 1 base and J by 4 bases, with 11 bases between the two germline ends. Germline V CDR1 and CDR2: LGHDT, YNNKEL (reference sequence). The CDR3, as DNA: TGTGCCAGCAGCCAAGTTAATAGCATATACGAGCAGTACTTC. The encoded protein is CASSQVNSIYEQYF.

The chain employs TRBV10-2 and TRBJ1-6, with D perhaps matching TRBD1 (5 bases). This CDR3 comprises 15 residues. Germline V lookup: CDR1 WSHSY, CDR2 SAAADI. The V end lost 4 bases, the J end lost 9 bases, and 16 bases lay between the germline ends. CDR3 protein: CASSALDSASSPLHF. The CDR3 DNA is TGCGCCAGCAGTGCCCTAGACAGCGCGAGTTCACCCCTCCACTTT.

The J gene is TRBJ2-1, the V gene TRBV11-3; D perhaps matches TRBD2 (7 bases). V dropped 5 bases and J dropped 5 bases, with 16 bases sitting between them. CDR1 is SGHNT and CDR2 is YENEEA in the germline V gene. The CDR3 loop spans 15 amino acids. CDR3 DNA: TGTGCCAGCAGCCGGGGGGCGCAGGGCGACAATGAGCAGTTCTTC. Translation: CASSRGAQGDNEQFF.

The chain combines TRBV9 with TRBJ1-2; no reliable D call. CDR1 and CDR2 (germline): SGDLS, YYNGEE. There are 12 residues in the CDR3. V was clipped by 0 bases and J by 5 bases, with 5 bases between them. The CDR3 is CASSVGPYGYTF. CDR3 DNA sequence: TGTGCCAGCAGCGTAGGGCCGTATGGCTACACCTTC.

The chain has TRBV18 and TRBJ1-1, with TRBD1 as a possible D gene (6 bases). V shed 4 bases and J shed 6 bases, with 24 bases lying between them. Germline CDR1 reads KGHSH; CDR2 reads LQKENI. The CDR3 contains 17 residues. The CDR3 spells CASSQRRGSGADPEAFF. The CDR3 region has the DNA TGTGCCAGCTCACAACGGCGGGGGTCGGGGGCTGATCCTGAAGCTTTCTTT. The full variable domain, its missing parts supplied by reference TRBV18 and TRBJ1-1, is NAGVMQNPRHLVRRRGQEARLRCSPMKGHSHVYWYRQLPEEGLKFMVYLQKENIIDESGMPKERFSAEFPKEGPSILRIQQVVRGDSAAYFCASSQRRGSGADPEAFFGQGTRLTVV.

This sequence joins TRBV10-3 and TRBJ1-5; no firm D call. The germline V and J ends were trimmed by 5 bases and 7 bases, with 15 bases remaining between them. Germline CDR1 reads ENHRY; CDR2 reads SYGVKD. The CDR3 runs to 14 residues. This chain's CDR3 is CAISWGGSGQPQHF. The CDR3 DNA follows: TGTGCCATCAGTTGGGGAGGCTCGGGGCAGCCCCAGCATTTT.

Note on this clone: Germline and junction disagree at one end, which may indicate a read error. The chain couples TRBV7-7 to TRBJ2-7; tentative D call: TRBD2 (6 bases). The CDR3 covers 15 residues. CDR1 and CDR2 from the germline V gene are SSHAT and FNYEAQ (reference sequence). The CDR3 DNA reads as TGTGCTAGCAGCTTAGCCCACGGGGGAGCCTACGAGCAGTACTTC. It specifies CASSLAHGGAYEQYF.

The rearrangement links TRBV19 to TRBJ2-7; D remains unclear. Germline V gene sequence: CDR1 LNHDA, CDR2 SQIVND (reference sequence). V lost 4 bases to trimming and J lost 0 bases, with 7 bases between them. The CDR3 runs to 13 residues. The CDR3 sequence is CASSTTYSYEQYF. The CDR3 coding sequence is TGTGCCAGTAGTACCACTTACTCCTACGAGCAGTACTTC.

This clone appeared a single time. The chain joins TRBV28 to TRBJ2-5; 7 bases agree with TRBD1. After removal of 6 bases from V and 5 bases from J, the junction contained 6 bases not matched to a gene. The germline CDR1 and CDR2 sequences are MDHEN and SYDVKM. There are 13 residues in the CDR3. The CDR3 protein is CASRQGTEETQYF. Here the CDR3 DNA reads TGTGCCAGCAGACAGGGGACGGAGGAGACCCAGTACTTC.

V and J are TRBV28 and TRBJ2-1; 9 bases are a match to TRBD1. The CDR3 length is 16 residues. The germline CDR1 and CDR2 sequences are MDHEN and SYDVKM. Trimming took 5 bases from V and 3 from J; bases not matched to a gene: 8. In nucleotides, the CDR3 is TGTGCCAGCAGTGTCACGGGACAGGGAGTCTACAATGAGCAGTTCTTC. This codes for CASSVTGQGVYNEQFF.

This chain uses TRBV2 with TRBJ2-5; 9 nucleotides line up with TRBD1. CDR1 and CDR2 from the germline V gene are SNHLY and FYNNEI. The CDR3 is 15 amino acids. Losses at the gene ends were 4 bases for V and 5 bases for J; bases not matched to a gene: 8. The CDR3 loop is CASSVNRGLGETQYF. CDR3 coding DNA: TGTGCCAGCAGTGTCAACAGGGGGCTAGGGGAGACCCAGTACTTC. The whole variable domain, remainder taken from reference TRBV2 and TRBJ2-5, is EPEVTQTPSHQVTQMGQEVILRCVPISNHLYFYWYRQILGQKVEFLVSFYNNEISEKSEIFDDQFSVERPDGSNFTLKIRSTKLEDSAMYFCASSVNRGLGETQYFGPGTRLLVL.

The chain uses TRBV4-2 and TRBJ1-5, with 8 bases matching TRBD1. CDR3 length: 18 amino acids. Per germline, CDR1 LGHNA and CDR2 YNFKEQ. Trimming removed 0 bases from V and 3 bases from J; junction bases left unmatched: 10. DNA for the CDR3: TGTGCCAGCAGCCAAGACCCGCGCAGGGGGCGTTCCAATCAGCCCCAGCATTTT. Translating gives CASSQDPRRGRSNQPQHF.

CDR3 coding DNA: TGTGCCAGCAGTTTAACCCCCCCCGCCGGGGATTTTAGCAATCAGCCCCAGCATTTT. It codes for CASSLTPPAGDFSNQPQHF. The rearrangement uses TRBV27 and TRBJ1-5; D remains unclear. V dropped 2 bases and J dropped 0 bases, with 20 bases sitting between them. The CDR3 consists of 19 residues. Germline loops: CDR1 MNHEY, CDR2 SMNVEV (reference sequence).

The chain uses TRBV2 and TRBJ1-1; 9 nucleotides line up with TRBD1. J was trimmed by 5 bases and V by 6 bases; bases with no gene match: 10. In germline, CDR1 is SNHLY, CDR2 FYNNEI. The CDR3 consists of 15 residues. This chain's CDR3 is CASRSKQGAQTEAFF. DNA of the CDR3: TGTGCCAGCAGATCAAAACAGGGGGCGCAGACTGAAGCTTTCTTT.

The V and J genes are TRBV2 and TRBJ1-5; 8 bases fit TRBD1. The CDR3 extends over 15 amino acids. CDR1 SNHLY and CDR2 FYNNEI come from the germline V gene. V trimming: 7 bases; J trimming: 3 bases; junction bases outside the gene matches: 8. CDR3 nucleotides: TGTGCCAGCATTTTCGACAGGGGTGTCAATCAGCCCCAGCATTTT. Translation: CASIFDRGVNQPQHF.

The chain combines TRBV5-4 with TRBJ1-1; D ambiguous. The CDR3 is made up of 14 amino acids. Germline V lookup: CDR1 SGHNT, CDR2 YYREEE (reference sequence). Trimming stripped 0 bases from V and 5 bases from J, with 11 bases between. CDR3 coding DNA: TGTGCCAGCAGCTTGGAAGAGGGTTCGACTGAAGCTTTCTTT. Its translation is CASSLEEGSTEAFF.

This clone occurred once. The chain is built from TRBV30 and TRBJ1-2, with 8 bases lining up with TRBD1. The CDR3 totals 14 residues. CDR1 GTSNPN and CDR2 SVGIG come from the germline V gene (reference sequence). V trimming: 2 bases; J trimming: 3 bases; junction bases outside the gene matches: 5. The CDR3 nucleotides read TGTGCCTGGAGTAAGACAGGGGTTTACTATGGCTACACCTTC. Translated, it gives CAWSKTGVYYGYTF. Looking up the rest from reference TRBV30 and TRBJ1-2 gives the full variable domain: SQTIHQWPATLVQPVGSPLSLECTVEGTSNPNLYWYRQAAGRGLQLLFYSVGIGQISSEVPQNLSASRPQDRQFILSSKKLLLSDSGFYLCAWSKTGVYYGYTFGSGTRLTVV.

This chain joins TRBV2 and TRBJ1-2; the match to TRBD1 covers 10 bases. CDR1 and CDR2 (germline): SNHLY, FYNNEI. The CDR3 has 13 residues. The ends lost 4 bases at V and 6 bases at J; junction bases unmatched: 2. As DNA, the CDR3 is TGTGCCAGCAGTGCCGACAGGGGGCATGGCTACACCTTC. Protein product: CASSADRGHGYTF.

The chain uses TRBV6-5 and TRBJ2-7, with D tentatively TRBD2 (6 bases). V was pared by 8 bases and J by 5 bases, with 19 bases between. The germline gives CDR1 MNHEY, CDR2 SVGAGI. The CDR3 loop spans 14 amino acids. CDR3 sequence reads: CASSSKGTHNEQYF. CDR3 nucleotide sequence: TGTGCCAGCTCCAGCAAGGGGACTCATAACGAGCAGTACTTC.

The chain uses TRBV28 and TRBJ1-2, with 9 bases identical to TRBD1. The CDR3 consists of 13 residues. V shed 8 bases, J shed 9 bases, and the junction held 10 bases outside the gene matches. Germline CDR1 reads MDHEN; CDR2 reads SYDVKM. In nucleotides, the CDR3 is TGTGCCAGCGAGCCGGGACAGGGTGATAGCTACACCTTC. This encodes CASEPGQGDSYTF.